Presented here are 32 T cell receptor beta chains from one specimen sequenced in a study of CD4 T cells in relation to SARS-CoV-2 and coronaviruses (dated by TCRdb to the early 2020s). No antigen has been identified for these receptors. The library relied on the immunoSEQ multiplex PCR assay. Entries here come from immuneACCESS through TCRdb and include only in-frame sequences with V and J called. Some clones fail to appear in such tables; in the studies checked, an unresolved V gene covers under half of the shortfall, and the cause of the remainder is unknown. Here the sample has some 19,000 clones; 77% occur a single time. Around 25% of the sample belongs to the ten largest clones. CD4+ T cells from unexposed donors were collected before the COVID-19 pandemic (2011-2018). After 10 to 11 days of culture, CD4+ T cells were isolated with the EasySep CD4+ T cell isolation kit. The sequenced sample was CD4+ T cells from PBMCs, cultured in vitro. The receptors were sampled from a human donor in good health.

The rearrangement joins TRBV6-5 to TRBJ1-6, with 7 bases that match TRBD1. This CDR3 has 15 residues. The germline V gene has CDR1 MNHEY and CDR2 SVGAGI. The J segment lost 8 bases and the V segment lost 2 bases, leaving 6 bases of the junction unmatched. This chain's CDR3 is CASSYTTGEDSPLHF. For the CDR3, the DNA is TGTGCCAGCAGTTACACCACAGGGGAAGATTCACCCCTCCACTTT.

V is TRBV6-2 or TRBV6-3 and J is TRBJ2-1, with 9 bases identical to TRBD2. Looked up from germline, CDR1 is MNHEY and CDR2 is SVGEGT. CDR3 size: 17 residues. The trim removed 0 bases at V and 4 bases at J, leaving 7 bases unmatched. CDR3 sequence reads: CASSYSPPSGVYNEQFF. CDR3 in DNA: TGTGCCAGCAGTTACTCTCCGCCTAGCGGGGTGTACAATGAGCAGTTCTTC.

This sequence joins TRBV19 and TRBJ1-5; tentatively, D is TRBD1 (6 bases). The V gene's germline CDR1 is LNHDA and CDR2 SQIVND (reference sequence). The CDR3 loop spans 14 amino acids. V dropped 1 base and J dropped 9 bases, with 13 bases sitting between them. The CDR3 nucleotides are TGTGCCAGTAGTATAGCACAGGGAGGACGGCCCCAGCATTTT. Its protein product is CASSIAQGGRPQHF.

This clone was picked up one time. The rearrangement joins TRBV6-5 to TRBJ2-5; D gene uncertain. The length of the CDR3 is 11 residues. V gave up 6 bases and J gave up 5 bases, with 7 bases separating them. The germline V gene encodes CDR1 MNHEY and CDR2 SVGAGI. The DNA for the CDR3 is TGTGCCAGCAGAGACACCGAGACCCAGTACTTC. Translated, it gives CASRDTETQYF.

This chain connects TRBV11-1 to TRBJ2-7, with D unresolved. This CDR3 contains 13 residues. The germline V gene has CDR1 SGHAT and CDR2 FQDESV (reference sequence). The V gene lost 5 bases and the J gene lost 4 bases, with 12 bases spanning the gap. The CDR3 bases are TGTGCCAGCAGCCCACGCGTTCTATACGAGCAGTACTTC. Translated, it gives CASSPRVLYEQYF.

Notes on this clone: Other DNA variants within this sample encode the same CDR3. The CDR3 bases are TGTGCCAGCAGCCAAGACCTAGCGGGAGGGTACAATGAGCAGTTCTTC. Protein: CASSQDLAGGYNEQFF. The V call is TRBV4-2, the J call TRBJ2-1; 12 nucleotides agree with TRBD2. CDR3 size: 16 residues. V shed 0 bases, J shed 4 bases, and the junction held 1 base outside the gene matches. The germline V gene has CDR1 LGHNA and CDR2 YNFKEQ.

The chain combines TRBV3-1 (or the pseudogene TRBV3-2) with TRBJ2-1, with D possibly being TRBD2 (5 bases). The CDR3 consists of 15 residues. Germline values: CDR1 LGHDT, CDR2 YNNKEL (reference sequence). Trimming shortened V by 1 base and J by 8 bases, and 15 bases separated the two germline ends. For the CDR3, the DNA is TGTGCCAGCAGCCAAGCTAGCAACCCACGGGATGAGCAGTTCTTC. Its translation is CASSQASNPRDEQFF.

The rearrangement links TRBV5-8 to TRBJ2-1; D may be TRBD2 (5 bases). Germline lookup yields CDR1 SGHTS and CDR2 YDEGEE. CDR3 length: 14 amino acids. V lost 1 base to trimming and J lost 8 bases, with 13 bases between them. CDR3 nucleotide sequence: TGTGCCAGCAGCTTGCGAACTAGGGCCCATGAGCAGTTCTTC. It specifies CASSLRTRAHEQFF.

The J gene is TRBJ2-1, the V gene TRBV28; 7 bases are a match to TRBD1. In germline, CDR1 is MDHEN, CDR2 SYDVKM. The CDR3 extends over 16 amino acids. V lost 6 bases, J lost 2 bases, and 10 bases stayed unmatched. CDR3 DNA sequence: TGTGCCAGCAGAGAAGCCGACAGGGTTCCCTACAATGAGCAGTTCTTC. This encodes CASREADRVPYNEQFF.

V and J are TRBV7-2 and TRBJ2-3; D remains ambiguous. The germline V gene encodes CDR1 SGHTA and CDR2 FQGNSA. Trimming left V 1 base short and J 4 bases short, with 9 bases between. The CDR3 extends over 14 amino acids. The CDR3 here is CASSLDRHPDTQYF. For the CDR3, the DNA is TGTGCCAGCAGCTTAGATCGGCATCCAGATACGCAGTATTTT.

This clone was seen just once. The chain combines TRBV30 with TRBJ1-3; tentative D call: TRBD1 (6 bases). V lost 2 bases and J 2 bases, leaving 10 bases between the germline ends. Germline CDR1 reads GTSNPN; CDR2 reads SVGIG (reference sequence). The CDR3 is 14 amino acids. The CDR3 here is CAWSTGFAGNTIYF. CDR3 coding DNA: TGTGCCTGGAGTACAGGGTTTGCTGGAAACACCATATATTTT.

This clone was seen a handful of times. The chain employs TRBV19 and TRBJ1-1; D remains ambiguous. With 0 bases removed from V and 4 bases from J, the gap between germline ends came to 9 bases. The germline CDR1 and CDR2 sequences are LNHDA and SQIVND (reference sequence). This CDR3 has 14 amino acids. CDR3 loop: CASSIDTMFTEAFF. The CDR3 region has the DNA TGTGCCAGTAGTATAGACACTATGTTCACTGAAGCTTTCTTT. Drawing the rest from reference TRBV19 and TRBJ1-1, the complete variable domain is DGGITQSPKYLFRKEGQNVTLSCEQNLNHDAMYWYRQDPGQGLRLIYYSQIVNDFQKGDIAEGYSVSREKKESFPLTVTSAQKNPTAFYLCASSIDTMFTEAFFGQGTRLTVV.

The rearrangement joins TRBV7-2 to TRBJ2-5, with a weak D call TRBD1 (6 bases). This CDR3 is built from 14 residues. V was shortened by 3 bases and J by 5 bases, with 13 bases between the two germline ends. Germline CDR1 SGHTA, CDR2 FQGNSA. The CDR3 DNA follows: TGTGCCAGCAGCTTGGACAGCCAACGGGAGACCCAGTACTTC. This translates into CASSLDSQRETQYF.

V is TRBV5-6 and J is TRBJ2-3, with a weak D call TRBD2 (5 bases). The CDR3 consists of 16 residues. The germline V gene encodes CDR1 SGHDT and CDR2 YYEEEE. V was shortened by 1 base and J by 6 bases, with 18 bases between the two germline ends. The CDR3 nucleotides are TGTGCCAGCAGCTTGTCGGCTGATGGGAGCTCGGATACGCAGTATTTT. Translation: CASSLSADGSSDTQYF.

The J gene is TRBJ1-1, the V gene TRBV18; D is ambiguous. The CDR3 has 16 amino acids. Deletions cut 2 bases from V and 2 bases from J, with 15 bases between. CDR1 KGHSH and CDR2 LQKENI come from the germline V gene. The CDR3 spells CASSPGKDGSNTEAFF. The CDR3 region has the DNA TGTGCCAGCTCACCAGGAAAGGATGGTAGCAACACTGAAGCTTTCTTT. Filled out from reference TRBV18 and TRBJ1-1, the complete variable domain reads NAGVMQNPRHLVRRRGQEARLRCSPMKGHSHVYWYRQLPEEGLKFMVYLQKENIIDESGMPKERFSAEFPKEGPSILRIQQVVRGDSAAYFCASSPGKDGSNTEAFFGQGTRLTVV.

The chain has TRBV5-4 and TRBJ2-3; 13 bases fit TRBD2. The junction had 7 bases not matched to a gene; V was cut back by 0 bases and J by 0 bases. The CDR3 has 19 amino acids. Germline CDR1 SGHNT, CDR2 YYREEE (reference sequence). CDR3 sequence (DNA): TGTGCCAGCAGCTTGGGCGGACTAGCGGGGGAAACTAGCACAGATACGCAGTATTTT. It encodes CASSLGGLAGETSTDTQYF.

The chain links TRBV19 to TRBJ1-1; 8 bases agree with TRBD1. Per germline, CDR1 LNHDA and CDR2 SQIVND (reference sequence). CDR3 length: 13 amino acids. The V and J ends lost 3 bases and 4 bases, in that order; junction bases with no gene match: 1. The CDR3 region is CASSITGGTEAFF. DNA of the CDR3: TGTGCCAGTAGTATCACAGGGGGCACTGAAGCTTTCTTT. The full variable domain, completed using reference TRBV19 and TRBJ1-1, is DGGITQSPKYLFRKEGQNVTLSCEQNLNHDAMYWYRQDPGQGLRLIYYSQIVNDFQKGDIAEGYSVSREKKESFPLTVTSAQKNPTAFYLCASSITGGTEAFFGQGTRLTVV.

V gene TRBV10-1 combines with J gene TRBJ2-2; perhaps TRBD2 as D (5 bases). Deletions cut 5 bases from V and 7 bases from J, with 5 bases between. In germline, CDR1 is WNHNN, CDR2 SYGVQD (reference sequence). The CDR3 consists of 11 residues. Here the CDR3 reads CASSRGGELFF. The CDR3, as DNA: TGCGCCAGCAGTCGGGGCGGGGAGCTGTTTTTT.

This clone was seen only once. The chain couples TRBV10-3 to TRBJ2-7; D might be TRBD1 or TRBD2, each matching 5 bases. The germline V gene has CDR1 ENHRY and CDR2 SYGVKD. The V end lost 8 bases, the J end lost 0 bases, and 11 bases lay between the germline ends. The CDR3 has 13 residues. CDR3 coding DNA: TGTGCCATCTCTGAGGGGAGCTCCTACGAGCAGTACTTC. Amino acid sequence: CAISEGSSYEQYF.

The chain recombines TRBV25-1 with TRBJ2-5, with D maybe TRBD2 (6 bases). V lost 6 bases, J lost 1 base, and 9 bases lay in between. Germline lookup yields CDR1 MGHDK and CDR2 SYGVNS. The CDR3 is made up of 13 amino acids. The CDR3 loop is CASRRGTQETQYF. In nucleotides, the CDR3 is TGTGCCAGCAGGCGGGGTACCCAAGAGACCCAGTACTTC.

The CDR3 protein is CASTWLPGGQTGELFF. The CDR3 DNA reads TGTGCCAGTACCTGGCTCCCGGGAGGGCAGACCGGGGAGCTGTTTTTT. The genes are TRBV19 and TRBJ2-2, with 8 bases aligning to TRBD2. The CDR3 covers 16 residues. Trimming removed 7 bases from V and 5 bases from J; junction bases left unmatched: 12. Germline lookup yields CDR1 LNHDA and CDR2 SQIVND (reference sequence).

The chain joins TRBV5-1 to TRBJ2-1; 16 bases agree with TRBD2. After removal of 5 bases from V and 6 bases from J, the junction contained 14 bases not matched to a gene. The CDR3 runs 19 residues. From germline, CDR1 is SGHRS and CDR2 YFSETQ. DNA for the CDR3: TGCGCCAGCAGTAAACTAACGGGACTAGCGGGAGGGATCACCAATGAGCAGTTCTTC. Translating gives CASSKLTGLAGGITNEQFF.

J is TRBJ2-1 and V is TRBV5-1; D remains unclear. V lost 1 base, J lost 6 bases, and 14 bases lay in between. Looked up from germline, CDR1 is SGHRS and CDR2 is YFSETQ. The CDR3 consists of 15 residues. CDR3 region: CASSLIEQQFNEQFF. The CDR3 coding sequence is TGCGCCAGCAGCTTGATAGAACAGCAATTCAATGAGCAGTTCTTC.

The chain carries TRBV7-2 and TRBJ1-4, with D tentatively TRBD1 (6 bases). Germline CDR1 reads SGHTA; CDR2 reads FQGNSA. V was pared by 0 bases and J by 4 bases, with 9 bases between. This CDR3 contains 15 residues. The CDR3: CASSLAGGFNEKLFF. The CDR3 DNA sequence: TGTGCCAGCAGCTTAGCGGGGGGCTTTAATGAAAAACTGTTTTTT.

Only a few counts were recorded for this clone. The genes are TRBV5-4 and TRBJ1-5; 7 nucleotides agree with TRBD1. The CDR3 sequence is 16 residues long. V lost 3 bases to trimming and J lost 6 bases; unmatched junction nucleotides: 12. From germline, CDR1 is SGHNT and CDR2 YYREEE (reference sequence). In DNA form, the CDR3 reads TGTGCCAGCAGCTATGGTGGGACAGCGAGCGGTCAGCCCCAGCATTTT. This gives the protein CASSYGGTASGQPQHF. The variable domain in full, with the rest retrieved from reference TRBV5-4 and TRBJ1-5, is ETGVTQSPTHLIKTRGQQVTLRCSSQSGHNTVSWYQQALGQGPQFIFQYYREEENGRGNFPPRFSGLQFPNYSSELNVNALELDDSALYLCASSYGGTASGQPQHFGDGTRLSIL.

The rearrangement joins TRBV7-8 to TRBJ2-5, with D tentatively TRBD2 (6 bases). Trimming left V 0 bases short and J 0 bases short, with 11 bases between. Germline V CDR1 and CDR2: SGHVS, FQNEAQ. This CDR3 contains 16 residues. The CDR3 sequence is CASSLARLANQETQYF. The CDR3 DNA sequence: TGTGCCAGCAGCTTAGCGAGGCTAGCGAACCAAGAGACCCAGTACTTC.

The chain links TRBV19 to TRBJ1-3; D gene ambiguous. Looked up from germline, CDR1 is LNHDA and CDR2 is SQIVND (reference sequence). The V gene lost 2 bases and the J gene lost 1 base, with 12 bases spanning the gap. This CDR3 comprises 16 residues. The CDR3 region is CASSIILGRSGNTIYF. The DNA of the CDR3 is TGTGCCAGTAGTATAATCTTGGGAAGATCTGGAAACACCATATATTTT. The complete variable domain, with remaining parts taken from reference TRBV19 and TRBJ1-3, reads DGGITQSPKYLFRKEGQNVTLSCEQNLNHDAMYWYRQDPGQGLRLIYYSQIVNDFQKGDIAEGYSVSREKKESFPLTVTSAQKNPTAFYLCASSIILGRSGNTIYFGEGSWLTVV.

The J gene is TRBJ1-2, the V gene TRBV7-9; D unresolved. V dropped 4 bases and J dropped 5 bases, with 11 bases sitting between them. Germline V gene data show CDR1 as SEHNR and CDR2 as FQNEAQ (reference sequence). The CDR3 contains 13 residues. The CDR3: CASSSTVRYGYTF. The CDR3 nucleotides read TGTGCCAGCAGCTCGACGGTCCGGTATGGCTACACCTTC.

The sample holds one count of this clone. This chain uses TRBV20-1 with TRBJ1-2; D call uncertain. V shed 3 bases and J shed 7 bases, with 12 bases lying between them. The germline V gene has CDR1 DFQATT and CDR2 SNEGSKA (reference sequence). This CDR3 contains 12 residues. The DNA of the CDR3 is TGCAGTGCTAGTGGGAGGCTGGGTGGCTACACCTTC. Its translation is CSASGRLGGYTF.

V usage is TRBV5-1 and J usage is TRBJ2-7; 9 bases are a match to TRBD1. The ends lost 0 bases at V and 5 bases at J; junction bases unmatched: 6. Germline V gene lookup returns CDR1 SGHRS and CDR2 YFSETQ. The CDR3 sequence is 15 residues long. The CDR3 here is CASSLVGQGDHEQYF. The CDR3 nucleotides are TGCGCCAGCAGCTTGGTGGGACAGGGAGACCACGAGCAGTACTTC.

This chain joins TRBV5-4 and TRBJ2-1, with D perhaps matching TRBD1 (6 bases). V lost 0 bases and J lost 6, with 13 bases in between. Germline V gene sequence: CDR1 SGHNT, CDR2 YYREEE (reference sequence). The CDR3 has 15 residues. CDR3 bases: TGTGCCAGCAGCTTGGGGTCAGGGGACGGCAATGAGCAGTTCTTC. Its protein is CASSLGSGDGNEQFF.

The chain is built from TRBV7-9 and TRBJ2-1; TRBD2 might be the D (5 bases). V lost 5 bases and J lost 5, with 13 bases in between. CDR3 size: 14 residues. CDR1 is SEHNR, CDR2 FQNEAQ, per germline (reference sequence). The CDR3 spells CASSLRDQNNEQFF. Here the CDR3 DNA reads TGTGCCAGCAGCCTCCGGGATCAGAACAATGAGCAGTTCTTC.